These 17 T cell receptor beta chains came from one sample sequenced in a study of vaccination and CD4 T cells after COVID-19. Researchers used the Oncomine TCR Beta short-read assay to sequence DNA from cultured CD4+ T cells. TCRdb called the PCR reads again in MiXCR, with one record for every CDR3 protein. The data show about 13,000 distinct CDR3 sequences, 65% to 75% seen once. Their antigens remain unidentified. Treatment described: approximately 11-day PBMC culture with coronavirus spike peptide pools or control peptides (ViraFEST assay). The source material was CD4+ T cells from blood, cultured in vitro. The receptor set was obtained from a human donor who had recovered from COVID-19.

The chain recombines TRBV6-1 with TRBJ2-7, with TRBD1 matching over 11 bases. The CDR3 covers 15 residues. The V and J ends lost 6 bases and 1 base, in that order; junction bases with no gene match: 5. In germline, CDR1 is MNHNS, CDR2 SASEGT. This chain's CDR3 is CASRKRDRGSYEQYF. CDR3 DNA: TGTGCCAGCAGAAAACGGGACAGGGGGTCCTACGAGCAGTACTTC.

The DNA for the CDR3 is TGTGCCAGCAGTTTCGGACTAGCGGGAGGGGGTACCGGGGAGCTGTTTTTT. Translating gives CASSFGLAGGGTGELFF. The V and J genes are TRBV28 and TRBJ2-2; TRBD2 matches 15 bases. Germline lookup yields CDR1 MDHEN and CDR2 SYDVKM. This CDR3 has 17 residues. The V segment lost 3 bases and the J segment 5 bases; nucleotides outside the gene matches: 4.

This chain joins TRBV6-1 and TRBJ1-3, with D possibly being TRBD1 (6 bases). The germline V gene has CDR1 MNHNS and CDR2 SASEGT. Trimming stripped 8 bases from V and 0 bases from J, with 14 bases between. The CDR3 runs to 15 residues. The CDR3 sequence is CASGIDRSSGNTIYF. DNA for the CDR3: TGTGCCAGCGGAATTGACAGGAGCTCTGGAAACACCATATATTTT.

The V and J genes are TRBV15 and TRBJ2-5, with TRBD1 matching over 7 bases. The V gene's germline CDR1 is LNHNV and CDR2 YYDKDF (reference sequence). The CDR3 runs 16 residues. Trimming cost V 6 bases and J 5 bases; bases outside gene matches: 15. The CDR3 bases are TGTGCCACCAGAGGGGGCGGTGAAACCTCCAAGGAGACCCAGTACTTC. Translated, it gives CATRGGGETSKETQYF.

This rearrangement joins TRBV20-1 to TRBJ2-5; D tentatively fits TRBD1 or TRBD2 (5 bases each). V lost 5 bases, J lost 9 bases, and 19 bases lay in between. The CDR3 is 13 residues long. Per germline, CDR1 DFQATT and CDR2 SNEGSKA (reference sequence). CDR3 bases: TGCAGTGCTGCCCGTGGGGCCCGGGGTGCCCAGTACTTC. Translation gives CSAARGARGAQYF.

This CDR3 reads CSARDVGTGINQPQHF. The CDR3 bases are TGCAGTGCTAGAGATGTGGGGACAGGGATAAATCAGCCCCAGCATTTT. The J gene is TRBJ1-5, the V gene TRBV20-1, with 9 nucleotides matching TRBD1. The CDR3 has 16 residues. J was trimmed by 4 bases and V by 0 bases; bases with no gene match: 7. Looked up from germline, CDR1 is DFQATT and CDR2 is SNEGSKA (reference sequence).

The CDR3 sequence is CASSYFTGRWDGELFF. CDR3 in DNA: TGTGCCAGCAGTTACTTTACGGGCCGCTGGGACGGGGAGCTGTTTTTT. The chain is built from TRBV6-5 and TRBJ2-2, with unresolved D. The CDR3 sequence is 16 residues long. V lost 1 base and J lost 7, with 16 bases in between. Germline V lookup: CDR1 MNHEY, CDR2 SVGAGI.

CDR3 bases: TGTGCCAGCAGCTCCCAGGGGAGTTATCAGCCCCAGCATTTT. Encoded protein: CASSSQGSYQPQHF. The genes are TRBV7-2 and TRBJ1-5, with D perhaps TRBD1 (6 bases). The CDR3 runs 14 residues. Trimming left V 4 bases short and J 5 bases short, with 12 bases between. Germline CDR1 is SGHTA and CDR2 is FQGNSA.

J is TRBJ2-5 and V is TRBV20-1; D tentatively reads TRBD1 or TRBD2 (5 bases each). Trimming removed 3 bases at V and 4 bases at J, with 18 bases between. The CDR3 sequence is 15 residues long. CDR1 DFQATT and CDR2 SNEGSKA come from the germline V gene (reference sequence). The CDR3 nucleotides are TGCAGTGCTAGGGGGGATACAAATTCGGGAGAGACCCAGTACTTC. Translated: CSARGDTNSGETQYF.

This chain uses TRBV7-9 with TRBJ2-3; 14 nucleotides line up with TRBD2. CDR1 and CDR2 from the germline V gene are SEHNR and FQNEAQ (reference sequence). CDR3 length: 18 amino acids. With 6 bases clipped from V and 0 bases from J, the junction kept 8 bases outside the gene matches. The CDR3 spells CASRSRLAGGRSTDTQYF. CDR3 bases: TGTGCCAGCAGATCTCGACTAGCGGGAGGGCGGAGCACAGATACGCAGTATTTT. The full variable domain, its missing parts supplied by reference TRBV7-9 and TRBJ2-3, is DTGVSQNPRHKITKRGQNVTFRCDPISEHNRLYWYRQTLGQGPEFLTYFQNEAQLEKSRLLSDRFSAERPKGSFSTLEIQRTEQGDSAMYLCASRSRLAGGRSTDTQYFGPGTRLTVL.

Only a few counts were recorded for this clonotype. This chain links TRBV12-3 or TRBV12-4 with TRBJ1-6, with a tentative D call TRBD1 (6 bases). This CDR3 is 14 amino acids long. The V end lost 9 bases, the J end lost 9 bases, and 18 bases lay between the germline ends. The chain's CDR3 is CASLQGQARSPLHF. The CDR3 nucleotides are TGTGCCAGTCTCCAGGGACAAGCACGTTCACCCCTCCACTTT.

This clonotype came up a few times. V is TRBV27 and J is TRBJ1-5, with 8 bases matching TRBD1. Unmatched junction bases numbered 14, after V lost 5 bases and J lost 11 bases. The length of the CDR3 is 15 residues. CDR1 and CDR2 (germline): MNHEY, SMNVEV (reference sequence). CDR3 in amino acids: CASSIRQGKCRSQHF. CDR3 in DNA: TGTGCCAGCAGTATCCGACAGGGGAAGTGCAGGTCCCAGCATTTT.

This chain uses TRBV19 with TRBJ1-5; 11 bases match TRBD1. V dropped 7 bases and J dropped 4; count of bases not matched to a gene: 12. The CDR3 covers 17 residues. From germline, CDR1 is LNHDA and CDR2 SQIVND (reference sequence). The CDR3, as DNA: TGTGCCAGTACCCCAGCGGGGACAGGGGGTCCGAATCAGCCCCAGCATTTT. Translating gives CASTPAGTGGPNQPQHF.

This chain uses TRBV6-1 with TRBJ2-3, with TRBD2 identical over 9 bases. The germline CDR1 and CDR2 sequences are MNHNS and SASEGT. There are 14 residues in the CDR3. After removal of 6 bases from V and 4 bases from J, the junction contained 5 bases not matched to a gene. CDR3 residues: CASSLAGMADTQYF. The CDR3, as DNA: TGTGCCAGCAGCCTAGCGGGAATGGCAGATACGCAGTATTTT.

The V call is TRBV7-3, the J call TRBJ2-2; D possibly corresponds to TRBD1 (6 bases). The CDR3 sequence is 14 residues long. V lost 4 bases, J lost 5 bases, and 11 bases lay in between. Germline lookup yields CDR1 SGHTA and CDR2 FQGTGA. DNA for the CDR3: TGTGCCAGCAGCTCTTACAGGGAGACCGGGGAGCTGTTTTTT. This encodes CASSSYRETGELFF. Drawing the rest from reference TRBV7-3 and TRBJ2-2, the complete variable domain is GAGVSQTPSNKVTEKGKYVELRCDPISGHTALYWYRQSLGQGPEFLIYFQGTGAADDSGLPNDRFFAVRPEGSVSTLKIQRTERGDSAVYLCASSSYRETGELFFGEGSRLTVL.

This clonotype turned up a few times. V and J are TRBV20-1 and TRBJ2-2; 11 bases are a match to TRBD2. This CDR3 contains 15 residues. The V and J ends lost 6 bases and 8 bases, in that order; junction bases with no gene match: 11. CDR1 and CDR2 (germline): DFQATT, SNEGSKA (reference sequence). The CDR3 loop reads CSAPPLAGVAGELFF. CDR3 sequence (DNA): TGCAGTGCCCCGCCACTAGCGGGAGTGGCTGGGGAGCTGTTTTTT.

The gene calls are TRBV2 and TRBJ1-5; TRBD1 matches at 8 bases. CDR3 size: 15 residues. The junction had 12 bases not matched to a gene; V was cut back by 8 bases and J by 6 bases. Per germline, CDR1 SNHLY and CDR2 FYNNEI. CDR3 amino acids: CASGDLGQGIQPQHF. The DNA for the CDR3 is TGTGCCAGCGGGGATCTTGGACAGGGTATTCAGCCCCAGCATTTT.